This T cell receptor (beta chain) was identified during a study of human T cells and chemical hapten exposure. V lost 4 bases, J lost 0 bases, and 11 bases lay in between. This CDR3 spans 15 amino acids. From germline, CDR1 is SGHRS and CDR2 YFSETQ. Described time point: pre-sensitization, week 0. Treatment meaning: therapeutic diphenylcyclopropenone sensitization with weekly scalp DPC. From the RACE reads, TCRdb called clonotypes with MiXCR, one entry per CDR3 protein. Of 190,000 or so distinct CDR3 sequences listed, approximately 29% were seen once; the top ten hold roughly 3%. There are a few counts of this clonotype.

The TCR originated in a woman aged 25-40 years with alopecia areata. Some clones in this sample may be carry-over from other donors' samples. This chain links TRBV5-1 with TRBJ2-1; D remains ambiguous. Sequenced here: whole blood, sampled in connection with sensitization to the hapten diphenylcyclopropenone (DPC). CDR3 in amino acids: CASSVAQSSYNEQFF. CDR3 bases: TGCGCCAGCAGCGTCGCCCAGAGCTCCTACAATGAGCAGTTCTTC.